The next 18 T cell receptor beta chains were all read from a single sample in a study of Ad26.COV2.S vaccination and SARS-CoV-2 variants. Method: immunoSEQ multiplex PCR; TCRdb's copy keeps in-frame clones and lacks some. Counted here are roughly 350,000 clones, around 86% occurring once; the ten biggest clones make up roughly 3.6%. The sample's treatment: 15 to 20 received Ad26.COV2.S at low or high dose, single or two shots; roughly five received placebo; per-sample allocation not given. After the first vaccine or placebo injection, samples were drawn on day 63. The specimen was peripheral blood, collected in a trial of Ad26.COV2.S vaccine versus placebo. The receptors here all came from a person aged 18-65 years who received the Ad26.COV2.S COVID-19 vaccine or a placebo.

This chain joins TRBV30 and TRBJ2-7; 7 bases align to TRBD2. This CDR3 contains 13 residues. The junction had 6 bases not matched to a gene; V was cut back by 3 bases and J by 4 bases. Per germline, CDR1 GTSNPN and CDR2 SVGIG (reference sequence). CDR3 residues: CAWSKSSGYEQYF. In nucleotides, the CDR3 is TGTGCCTGGAGCAAGTCTAGCGGTTACGAGCAGTACTTC. Variable domain in full (rest from reference TRBV30 and TRBJ2-7): SQTIHQWPATLVQPVGSPLSLECTVEGTSNPNLYWYRQAAGRGLQLLFYSVGIGQISSEVPQNLSASRPQDRQFILSSKKLLLSDSGFYLCAWSKSSGYEQYFGPGTRLTVT.

For the CDR3, the DNA is TGTGCCAGCAGCTTCGTAACTAGTGGCGCAGATACGCAGTATTTT. Translated, it gives CASSFVTSGADTQYF. This chain joins TRBV5-4 and TRBJ2-3; possibly TRBD2 for D (5 bases). The CDR3 has 15 amino acids. Germline values: CDR1 SGHNT, CDR2 YYREEE (reference sequence). The V end lost 2 bases, the J end lost 4 bases, and 14 bases lay between the germline ends.

This sequence joins TRBV21-1 and TRBJ1-1; the DNA was not compared with TRBD1, the D call given in the table. TRBV21-1 is recorded as a pseudogene. The CDR3 runs to 15 residues. Here the CDR3 DNA reads TGTGCCAGCAGCATTCGGACGGACATGAACACTGAAGCTTTCTTT. It is translated as CASSIRTDMNTEAFF.

This clone was counted only a few times. The sample contains more than one DNA sequence encoding this CDR3. The chain is built from TRBV7-9 and TRBJ1-5; D not certain. This CDR3 region has 12 residues. The V gene's germline CDR1 is SEHNR and CDR2 FQNEAQ (reference sequence). V shed 5 bases and J shed 4 bases, with 6 bases lying between them. CDR3 sequence: CASSRGNQPQHF. In DNA, the CDR3 is TGTGCCAGCAGCCGTGGGAATCAGCCCCAGCATTTT.

This clone came up a few times. The J gene is TRBJ1-5, the V gene TRBV29-1; the match to TRBD1 covers 10 bases. Germline-derived CDR1 and CDR2 are SQVTM and ANQGSEA. The CDR3 has 14 residues. Unmatched junction bases numbered 4, after V lost 4 bases and J lost 4 bases. CDR3 DNA sequence: TGCAGCGTTGTAGGACAGGGGGTGAATCAGCCCCAGCATTTT. Protein product: CSVVGQGVNQPQHF. Using reference TRBV29-1 and TRBJ1-5 for the parts outside the CDR3, the full variable domain is SAVISQKPSRDICQRGTSLTIQCQVDSQVTMMFWYRQQPGQSLTLIATANQGSEATYESGFVIDKFPISRPNLTFSTLTVSNMSPEDSSIYLCSVVGQGVNQPQHFGDGTRLSIL.

This clone was detected only once. The J gene is TRBJ2-6, the V gene TRBV11-2, with D hard to call. The CDR3 consists of 15 residues. CDR1 and CDR2 (germline): SGHAT, FQNNGV. V gave up 5 bases and J gave up 4 bases, with 12 bases separating them. DNA for the CDR3: TGTGCCAGCAGCCCTAACCAAGGGGGGGCCAACGTCCTGACTTTC. Translating it yields CASSPNQGGANVLTF.

The V gene is TRBV7-9, the J gene TRBJ1-5; D unresolved. Germline V lookup: CDR1 SEHNR, CDR2 FQNEAQ (reference sequence). Trimming removed 3 bases from V and 2 bases from J, with 5 bases in between. The CDR3 length is 13 residues. CDR3 sequence (DNA): TGTGCCAGCAGCTTTGCCGGCAATCAGCCCCAGCATTTT. Its protein product is CASSFAGNQPQHF.

The chain has TRBV6-6 and TRBJ2-2, with 13 bases that match TRBD2. Germline V lookup: CDR1 MNHNY, CDR2 SVGAGI (reference sequence). The CDR3 spans 15 residues. J was trimmed by 5 bases and V by 6 bases; bases with no gene match: 3. The CDR3 nucleotides read TGTGCCAGCAGCTTGACTAGCGGGGGGACCGGGGAGCTGTTTTTT. This codes for CASSLTSGGTGELFF.

This chain links TRBV6-7 with TRBJ2-2, with 7 nucleotides matching TRBD2. TRBV6-7 falls under the ORF class, with uncertain function. This CDR3 has 16 amino acids. V lost 2 bases and J lost 1; bases outside the gene matches: 4. In DNA form, the CDR3 reads TGTGCCAGCAGTTACCGGGGAGGGGTGAACACCGGGGAGCTGTTTTTT. It codes for CASSYRGGVNTGELFF.

This clone was counted once. The chain is built from TRBV9 and TRBJ2-4, with TRBD2 as a possible D gene (5 bases). CDR3 length: 13 residues. The germline V and J ends were trimmed by 2 bases and 8 bases, with 11 bases remaining between them. Looked up from germline, CDR1 is SGDLS and CDR2 is YYNGEE. The CDR3 DNA is TGTGCCAGCAGCGTCGGGGATAAAGACATTCAGTACTTC. Protein: CASSVGDKDIQYF.

The chain is built from TRBV6-1 and TRBJ1-5, with D unresolved. CDR1 is MNHNS, CDR2 SASEGT, per germline. Trimming cost V 3 bases and J 3 bases, with 15 bases left between them. This CDR3 comprises 16 residues. The CDR3 nucleotides read TGTGCCAGCAGTGAGGGCACAGCCGACCCCAATCAGCCCCAGCATTTT. Translated: CASSEGTADPNQPQHF.

V gene TRBV27 combines with J gene TRBJ2-7, with D possibly being TRBD1 (6 bases). The CDR3 length is 14 residues. The germline CDR1 and CDR2 sequences are MNHEY and SMNVEV (reference sequence). V shed 5 bases and J shed 7 bases, with 18 bases lying between them. CDR3: CASSLQGIFGEQYF. For the CDR3, the DNA is TGTGCCAGCAGTCTCCAGGGGATCTTTGGGGAGCAGTACTTC.

The chain has TRBV11-3 and TRBJ2-2; D possibly uses TRBD1 or TRBD2 (6 bases each). The CDR3 runs 15 residues. Germline assignment: CDR1 SGHNT and CDR2 YENEEA. V was shortened by 1 base and J by 11 bases, with 17 bases between the two germline ends. Here the CDR3 reads CASSLGGGISSELFF. CDR3 DNA: TGTGCCAGCAGCTTAGGAGGGGGGATTTCGTCAGAGCTGTTTTTT.

The CDR3 reads CASSPTSGLSTDTQYF. For the CDR3, the DNA is TGTGCCAGCAGTCCCACTAGCGGCCTTAGCACAGATACGCAGTATTTT. The chain links TRBV2 to TRBJ2-3, with 8 bases fitting TRBD2. The V gene end was trimmed by 5 bases and the J gene end by 0 bases; junction bases not matched to a gene: 7. The CDR3 is 16 amino acids. From germline, CDR1 is SNHLY and CDR2 FYNNEI.

The chain employs TRBV3-1 (or the pseudogene TRBV3-2) and TRBJ1-4; TRBD1 agrees at 9 bases. The length of the CDR3 is 15 residues. V shed 2 bases, J shed 5 bases, and the junction held 3 bases outside the gene matches. Per the germline V gene, CDR1 is LGHDT and CDR2 is YNNKEL (reference sequence). CDR3 in amino acids: CASSQYGQGNEKLFF. The CDR3 coding sequence is TGTGCCAGCAGCCAATATGGACAGGGGAATGAAAAACTGTTTTTT.

The chain has TRBV11-2 and TRBJ2-5; D is unclear. Germline CDR1 SGHAT, CDR2 FQNNGV. The CDR3 is 15 residues long. Trimming cost V 2 bases and J 5 bases, with 15 bases left between them. CDR3 sequence: CASSLSWSERETQYF. The CDR3, as DNA: TGTGCCAGCAGCTTATCTTGGTCCGAACGGGAGACCCAGTACTTC.

V is TRBV15 and J is TRBJ2-3, with 12 bases lining up with TRBD2. The CDR3 runs 18 residues. Losses at the gene ends were 3 bases for V and 1 base for J; bases not matched to a gene: 8. Looked up from germline, CDR1 is LNHNV and CDR2 is YYDKDF (reference sequence). The CDR3: CATSSPSTSGGGTDTQYF. CDR3 nucleotides: TGTGCCACCAGCAGTCCCTCGACTAGCGGGGGCGGCACAGATACGCAGTATTTT. Together with reference TRBV15 and TRBJ2-3, the CDR3 gives the full variable domain: DAMVIQNPRYQVTQFGKPVTLSCSQTLNHNVMYWYQQKSSQAPKLLFHYYDKDFNNEADTPDNFQSRRPNTSFCFLDIRSPGLGDTAMYLCATSSPSTSGGGTDTQYFGPGTRLTVL.

The rearrangement joins TRBV2 to TRBJ2-1, with 11 bases that match TRBD1. The germline gives CDR1 SNHLY, CDR2 FYNNEI. This CDR3 is 13 amino acids long. V was pared by 7 bases and J by 7 bases, with 3 bases of the junction left unmatched. The CDR3 coding sequence is TGTGCCAGCACGGGACAGGGGGTGAATGAGCAGTTCTTC. This codes for CASTGQGVNEQFF.